These 5 T cell receptor beta chains were all obtained from the same sample, sequenced in a study of T cells after posttransplantation cyclophosphamide. Produced via immunoSEQ multiplex PCR; TCRdb's table is partial and in-frame only. The table records approximately 1,300 clones, 74% of them present only once. The source material was memory CD8+ T cells sorted from blood. These receptors were obtained from a man aged 45 to 65 in good health, CMV-negative, and a related stem cell transplant donor.

This clone was detected only a few times. The gene calls are TRBV6-6 and TRBJ1-4; D ambiguous. Germline V gives CDR1 MNHNY, CDR2 SVGAGI (reference sequence). Trimming cost V 2 bases and J 5 bases, with 3 bases left between them. The CDR3 contains 12 residues. The CDR3 bases are TGTGCCAGCAGTTACCTGAATGAAAAACTGTTTTTT. This encodes CASSYLNEKLFF.

This chain uses TRBV7-2 with TRBJ2-1; the match to TRBD1 covers 8 bases. Germline V gene data show CDR1 as SGHTA and CDR2 as FQGNSA. Germline trimming cut 4 bases from V and 2 bases from J; bases unmatched to any gene: 10. The CDR3 runs to 17 residues. In nucleotides, the CDR3 is TGTGCCAGCAGCTCTGGACAGGGAAGGGTTACCTACAATGAGCAGTTCTTC. Protein: CASSSGQGRVTYNEQFF.

A word on this clone: An end of the junction does not agree with germline; a read error may underlie this. This chain uses TRBV11-2 with TRBJ1-1; no clear D gene. CDR1 is SGHAT and CDR2 is FQNNGV in the germline V gene. The CDR3 totals 15 residues. The CDR3: CASSLDPPLNTEAFF. CDR3 DNA sequence: TGTGCCAGCAGCCTAGACCCCCCTCTTAACACTGAAGCTTTCTTT. The variable domain in full, completed from reference TRBV11-2 and TRBJ1-1, reads EAGVAQSPRYKIIEKRQSVAFWCNPISGHATLYWYQQILGQGPKLLIQFQNNGVVDDSQLPKDRFSAERLKGVDSTLKIQPAKLEDSAVYLCASSLDPPLNTEAFFGQGTRLTVV.

This chain connects TRBV7-3 to TRBJ2-6, with 7 bases lining up with TRBD1. The germline CDR1 and CDR2 sequences are SGHTA and FQGTGA. With 6 bases clipped from V and 2 bases from J, the junction kept 7 bases outside the gene matches. The CDR3 consists of 16 residues. CDR3 nucleotides: TGTGCCAGCAGGGAGCAGGGGACAGCTGGGGCCAACGTCCTGACTTTC. It specifies CASREQGTAGANVLTF.

The rearrangement joins TRBV7-3 to TRBJ1-1, with D unclear. Germline-derived CDR1 and CDR2 are SGHTA and FQGTGA. V was cut by 5 bases and J by 1 base, with 8 bases left in between. The CDR3 runs 13 residues. CDR3 protein: CASSRQENTEAFF. The CDR3 nucleotides are TGTGCCAGCAGCAGGCAGGAGAACACTGAAGCTTTCTTT.